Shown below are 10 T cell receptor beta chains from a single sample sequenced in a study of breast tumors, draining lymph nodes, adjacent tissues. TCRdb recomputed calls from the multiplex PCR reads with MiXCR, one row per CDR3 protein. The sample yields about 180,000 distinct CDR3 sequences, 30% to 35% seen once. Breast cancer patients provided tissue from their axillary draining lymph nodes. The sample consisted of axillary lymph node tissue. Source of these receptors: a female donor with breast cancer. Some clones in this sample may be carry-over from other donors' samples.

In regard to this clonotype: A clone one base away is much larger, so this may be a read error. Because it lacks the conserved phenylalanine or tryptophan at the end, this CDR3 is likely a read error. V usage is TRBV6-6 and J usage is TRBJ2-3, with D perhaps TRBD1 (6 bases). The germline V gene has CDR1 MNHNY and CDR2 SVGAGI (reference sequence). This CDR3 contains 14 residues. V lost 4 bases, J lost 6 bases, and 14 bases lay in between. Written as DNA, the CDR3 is TGTGCCAGCAGTTGGGGGCCCTCCACTGATACGCAGTATTGT. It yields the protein CASSWGPSTDTQYC.

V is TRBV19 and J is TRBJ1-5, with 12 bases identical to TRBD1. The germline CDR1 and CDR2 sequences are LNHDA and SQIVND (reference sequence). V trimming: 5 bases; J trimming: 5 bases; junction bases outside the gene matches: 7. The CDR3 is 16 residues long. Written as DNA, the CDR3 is TGTGCCAGTAGTTTCAGGGACAGGGGGCGAGATCAGCCCCAGCATTTT. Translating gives CASSFRDRGRDQPQHF. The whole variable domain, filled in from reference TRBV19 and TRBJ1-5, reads DGGITQSPKYLFRKEGQNVTLSCEQNLNHDAMYWYRQDPGQGLRLIYYSQIVNDFQKGDIAEGYSVSREKKESFPLTVTSAQKNPTAFYLCASSFRDRGRDQPQHFGDGTRLSIL.

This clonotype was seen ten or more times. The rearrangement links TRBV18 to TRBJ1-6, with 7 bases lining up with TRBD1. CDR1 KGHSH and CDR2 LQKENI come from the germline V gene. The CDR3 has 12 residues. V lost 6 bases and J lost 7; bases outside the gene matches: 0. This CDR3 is CASSTGNSPLHF. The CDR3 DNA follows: TGTGCCAGCTCGACAGGGAATTCACCCCTCCACTTT.

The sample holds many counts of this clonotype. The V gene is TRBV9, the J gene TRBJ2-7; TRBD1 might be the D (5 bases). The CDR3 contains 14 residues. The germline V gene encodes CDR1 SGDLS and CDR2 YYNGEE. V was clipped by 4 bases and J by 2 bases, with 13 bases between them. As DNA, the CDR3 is TGTGCCAGCAGCCCCCGGACACGGCCCTACGAGCAGTACTTC. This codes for CASSPRTRPYEQYF.

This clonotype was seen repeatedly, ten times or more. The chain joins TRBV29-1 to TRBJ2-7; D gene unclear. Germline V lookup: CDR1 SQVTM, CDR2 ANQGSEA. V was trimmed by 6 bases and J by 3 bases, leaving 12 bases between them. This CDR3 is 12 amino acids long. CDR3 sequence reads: CSVRIHGYEQYF. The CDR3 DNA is TGCAGCGTGCGGATTCACGGCTACGAGCAGTACTTC.

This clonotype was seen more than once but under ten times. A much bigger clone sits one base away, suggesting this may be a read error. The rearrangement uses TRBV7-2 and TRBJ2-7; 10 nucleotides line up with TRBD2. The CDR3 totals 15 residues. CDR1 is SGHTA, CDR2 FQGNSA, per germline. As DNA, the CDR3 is TGTGCCAGCAGCTCGCGACTAGCGGGCTCCTACGAGCAGCACTTC. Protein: CASSSRLAGSYEQHF.

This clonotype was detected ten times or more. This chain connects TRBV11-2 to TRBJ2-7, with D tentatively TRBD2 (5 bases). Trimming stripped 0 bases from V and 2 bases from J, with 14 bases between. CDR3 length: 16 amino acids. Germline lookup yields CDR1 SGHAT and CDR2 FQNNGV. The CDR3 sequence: CASSLDGRENTYEQYF. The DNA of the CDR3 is TGTGCCAGCAGCTTAGATGGCCGGGAAAATACCTACGAGCAGTACTTC. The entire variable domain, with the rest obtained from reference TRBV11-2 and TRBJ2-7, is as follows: EAGVAQSPRYKIIEKRQSVAFWCNPISGHATLYWYQQILGQGPKLLIQFQNNGVVDDSQLPKDRFSAERLKGVDSTLKIQPAKLEDSAVYLCASSLDGRENTYEQYFGPGTRLTVT.

CDR3 in amino acids: CSVGGAGITDTQYF. CDR3 DNA: TGCAGCGTTGGCGGGGCAGGGATCACAGATACGCAGTATTTT. The chain employs TRBV29-1 and TRBJ2-3, with D perhaps matching TRBD2 (6 bases). Trimming removed 4 bases from V and 2 bases from J, with 13 bases in between. From germline, CDR1 is SQVTM and CDR2 ANQGSEA. The CDR3 is 14 amino acids.

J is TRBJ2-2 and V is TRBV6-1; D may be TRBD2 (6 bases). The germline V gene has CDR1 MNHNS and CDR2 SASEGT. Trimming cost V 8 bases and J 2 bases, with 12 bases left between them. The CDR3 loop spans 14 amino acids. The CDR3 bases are TGTGCCAGCCGGAGGGGCGAAAACACCGGGGAGCTGTTTTTT. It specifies CASRRGENTGELFF.

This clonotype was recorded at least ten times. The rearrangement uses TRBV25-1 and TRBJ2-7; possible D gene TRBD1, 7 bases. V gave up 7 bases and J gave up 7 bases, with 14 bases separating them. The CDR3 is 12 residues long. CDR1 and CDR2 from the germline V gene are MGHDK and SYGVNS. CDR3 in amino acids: CASTRGAGEQYF. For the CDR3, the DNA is TGTGCCAGCACCAGGGGGGCAGGTGAGCAGTACTTC.